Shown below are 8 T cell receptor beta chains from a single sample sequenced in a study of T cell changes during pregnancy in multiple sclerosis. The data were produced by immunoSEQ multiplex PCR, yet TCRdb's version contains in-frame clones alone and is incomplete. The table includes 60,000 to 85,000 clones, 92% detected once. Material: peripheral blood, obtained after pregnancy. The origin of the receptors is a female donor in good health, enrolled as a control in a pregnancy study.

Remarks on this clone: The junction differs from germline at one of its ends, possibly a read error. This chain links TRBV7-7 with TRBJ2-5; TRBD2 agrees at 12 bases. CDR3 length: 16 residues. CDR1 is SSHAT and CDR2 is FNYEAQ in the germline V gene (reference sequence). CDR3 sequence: CASSLLAGGHQETQYF. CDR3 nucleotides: TGTGCTAGCAGTTTACTAGCGGGAGGACACCAAGAGACCCAGTACTTC.

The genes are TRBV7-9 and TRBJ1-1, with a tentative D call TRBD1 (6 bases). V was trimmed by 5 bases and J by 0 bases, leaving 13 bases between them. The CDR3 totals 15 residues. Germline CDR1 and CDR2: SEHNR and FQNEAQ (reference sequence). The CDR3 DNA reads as TGTGCCAGCAGCGCAGGGGCTGGGTTGAACACTGAAGCTTTCTTT. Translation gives CASSAGAGLNTEAFF. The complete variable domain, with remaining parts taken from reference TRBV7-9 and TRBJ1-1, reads DTGVSQNPRHKITKRGQNVTFRCDPISEHNRLYWYRQTLGQGPEFLTYFQNEAQLEKSRLLSDRFSAERPKGSFSTLEIQRTEQGDSAMYLCASSAGAGLNTEAFFGQGTRLTVV.

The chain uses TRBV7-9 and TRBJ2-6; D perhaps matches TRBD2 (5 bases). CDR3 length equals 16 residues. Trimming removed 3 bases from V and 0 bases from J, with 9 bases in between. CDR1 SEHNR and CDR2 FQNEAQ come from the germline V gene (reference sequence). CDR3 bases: TGTGCCAGCAGCTTGAGCGGCCACTCTGGGGCCAACGTCCTGACTTTC. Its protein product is CASSLSGHSGANVLTF.

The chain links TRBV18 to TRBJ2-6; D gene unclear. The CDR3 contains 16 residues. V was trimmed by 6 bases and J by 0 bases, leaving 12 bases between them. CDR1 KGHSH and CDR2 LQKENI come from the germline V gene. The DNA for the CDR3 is TGTGCCAGCTCCGTCCAGGCGTCCTCTGGGGCCAACGTCCTGACTTTC. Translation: CASSVQASSGANVLTF. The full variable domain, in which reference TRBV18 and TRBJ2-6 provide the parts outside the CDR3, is NAGVMQNPRHLVRRRGQEARLRCSPMKGHSHVYWYRQLPEEGLKFMVYLQKENIIDESGMPKERFSAEFPKEGPSILRIQQVVRGDSAAYFCASSVQASSGANVLTFGAGSRLTVL.

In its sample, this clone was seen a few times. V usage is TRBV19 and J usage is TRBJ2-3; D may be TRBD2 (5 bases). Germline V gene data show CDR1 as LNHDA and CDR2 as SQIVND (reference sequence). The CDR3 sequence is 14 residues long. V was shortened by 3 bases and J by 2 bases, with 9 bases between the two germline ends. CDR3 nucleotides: TGTGCCAGTAGTATGGCGGGCCCCACAGATACGCAGTATTTT. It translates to CASSMAGPTDTQYF.

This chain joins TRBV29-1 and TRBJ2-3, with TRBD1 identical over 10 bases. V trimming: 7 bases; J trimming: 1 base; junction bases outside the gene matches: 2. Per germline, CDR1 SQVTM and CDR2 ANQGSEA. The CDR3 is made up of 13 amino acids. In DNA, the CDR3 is TGCAGCGGAGGGACAGGGGGCACAGATACGCAGTATTTT. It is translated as CSGGTGGTDTQYF.

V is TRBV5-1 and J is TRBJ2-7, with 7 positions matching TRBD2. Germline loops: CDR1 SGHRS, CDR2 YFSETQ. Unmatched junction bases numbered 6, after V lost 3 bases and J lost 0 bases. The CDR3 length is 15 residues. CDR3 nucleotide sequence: TGCGCCAGCAGCTCCTCCAAGCGGGGCTCCTACGAGCAGTACTTC. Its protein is CASSSSKRGSYEQYF.

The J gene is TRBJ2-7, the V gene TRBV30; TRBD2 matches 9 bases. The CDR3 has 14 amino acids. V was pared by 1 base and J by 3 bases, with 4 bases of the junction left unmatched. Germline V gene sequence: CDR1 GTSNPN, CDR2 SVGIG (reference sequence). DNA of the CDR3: TGTGCCTGGAGTGAGCGGGAGGAAATCTACGAGCAGTACTTC. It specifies CAWSEREEIYEQYF. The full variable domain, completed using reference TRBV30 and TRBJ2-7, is SQTIHQWPATLVQPVGSPLSLECTVEGTSNPNLYWYRQAAGRGLQLLFYSVGIGQISSEVPQNLSASRPQDRQFILSSKKLLLSDSGFYLCAWSEREEIYEQYFGPGTRLTVT.